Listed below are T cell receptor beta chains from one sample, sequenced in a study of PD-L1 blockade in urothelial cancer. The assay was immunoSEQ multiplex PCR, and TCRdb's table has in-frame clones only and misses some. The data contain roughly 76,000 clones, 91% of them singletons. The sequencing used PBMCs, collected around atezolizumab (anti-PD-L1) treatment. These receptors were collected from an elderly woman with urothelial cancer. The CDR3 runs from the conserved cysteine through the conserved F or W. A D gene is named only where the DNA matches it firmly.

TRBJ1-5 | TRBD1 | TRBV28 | TGTGCCAGCAGTTTAAGGACAGGGGGAGATAGCAATCAGCCCCAGCATTTT | CASSLRTGGDSNQPQHF
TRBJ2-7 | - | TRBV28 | TGTGCCAGCAGTTTAGTCGGACAGCTTAGCTACGAGCAGTACTTC | CASSLVGQLSYEQYF
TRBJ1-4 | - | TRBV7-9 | TGTGCCAGTAGTTCGGAGGGACGGCCAAATGAAAAACTGTTTTTT | CASSSEGRPNEKLFF
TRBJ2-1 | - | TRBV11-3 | TGTGCCAGCAGCTTAGATCGTCTATACAATGAGCAGTTCTTC | CASSLDRLYNEQFF
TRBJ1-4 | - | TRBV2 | TGTGCCAGCAGTGAAGCCGGGGGGGCTAATGAAAAACTGTTTTTT | CASSEAGGANEKLFF
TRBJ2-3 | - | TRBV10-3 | TGTGCCATCAGTTCCCTGGGGGGTAGCACAGATACGCAGTATTTT | CAISSLGGSTDTQYF
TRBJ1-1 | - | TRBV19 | TGTGCCAGTAGTATAGATCCGGCAGGGAAGAACACTGAAGCTTTCTTT | CASSIDPAGKNTEAFF
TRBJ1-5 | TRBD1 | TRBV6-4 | TGTGCCAGCAGTGACTCAACAGGGGGCGGGGGCAATCAGCCCCAGCATTTT | CASSDSTGGGGNQPQHF
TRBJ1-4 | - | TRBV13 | TGTGCCAGCAGGCAGGAGGGGAGAACGGGAAAACTGTTTTTT | CASRQEGRTGKLFF
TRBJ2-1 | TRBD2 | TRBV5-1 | TGCGCCAGCAGCTTGGTAGGCGGGAGTACCTACAATGAGCAGTTCTTC | CASSLVGGSTYNEQFF
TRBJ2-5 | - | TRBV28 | TGTGCCAGCAGCTCCCTGACTAGATACCAAGAGACCCAGTACTTC | CASSSLTRYQETQYF
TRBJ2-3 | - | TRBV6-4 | TGTGCCAGCAGTGAAAACGAGGGCGATACGCAGTATTTT | CASSENEGDTQYF
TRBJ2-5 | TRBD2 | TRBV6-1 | TGTGCCAGCAGTGTAGCGGGAGGGGCCCAAGAGACCCAGTACTTC | CASSVAGGAQETQYF
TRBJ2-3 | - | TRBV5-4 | TGTGCCAGCACCTTTAGGGGGTTAGGGCCAGATACGCAGTATTTT | CASTFRGLGPDTQYF
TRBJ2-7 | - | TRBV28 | TGTGCCAGCAGTGTAGCCGGGGCCGGGAGCGACGAGCAGTACTTC | CASSVAGAGSDEQYF
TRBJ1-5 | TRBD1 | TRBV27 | TGTGCCAGCAGTTTATCGGTCGGGGCAGGGGGCGAGGATCAGCCCCAGCATTTT | CASSLSVGAGGEDQPQHF
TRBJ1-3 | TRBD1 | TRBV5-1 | TGCGCCAGCACCCGACAGGGGGTCTCTGGAAACACCATATATTTT | CASTRQGVSGNTIYF
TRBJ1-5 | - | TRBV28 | TGTGCCAGCAGTTTACATCAGGGTAATGGCAATCAGCCCCAGCATTTT | CASSLHQGNGNQPQHF
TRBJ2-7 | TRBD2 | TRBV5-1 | TGCGCCAGCAGCCGCCTAGCGGGGGACTACTACGAGCAGTACTTC | CASSRLAGDYYEQYF
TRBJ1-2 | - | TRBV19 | TGTGCCAGTACCGCCGGGGGGGTCACGTATGGCTACACCTTC | CASTAGGVTYGYTF
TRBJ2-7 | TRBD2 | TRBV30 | TGTGCCTGGAGTGACGTACTAGCGGGATTCTCCTACGAGCAGTACTTC | CAWSDVLAGFSYEQYF
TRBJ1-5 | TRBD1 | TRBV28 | TGTGCCAGCACGACAGGGGGCGGTAGAAATCAGCCCCAGCATTTT | CASTTGGGRNQPQHF